Here is one T cell receptor (beta chain) with its context. Germline CDR1 is SEHNR and CDR2 is FQNEAQ (reference sequence). This CDR3 is built from 15 residues. The junction had 4 bases not matched to a gene; V was cut back by 0 bases and J by 3 bases. Using immunoSEQ multiplex PCR, the repertoire was profiled, and TCRdb retains in-frame clones only, with some absent. Of about 40,000 clones listed, approximately 94% are singletons. These data belong to a study of T cell changes during pregnancy in multiple sclerosis. V gene TRBV7-9 combines with J gene TRBJ2-7, with TRBD2 matching over 8 bases. Sequenced material: peripheral blood, taken in the third trimester of pregnancy. This TCR came from a female donor with multiple sclerosis, enrolled in a pregnancy study. In nucleotides, the CDR3 is TGTGCCAGCAGCTTAGCGCTAGCGGGTATCTACGAGCAGTACTTC. Translation: CASSLALAGIYEQYF.